The text below deals with one TCR beta chain. The antigen is undetermined. This sample was taken from a study of persistence of HIV-infected CD4 T cells. Study at large: Donors were ART-treated; their CMV- and Gag-responding CD4+ T cells were isolated.

The immunoSEQ assay was version 4, run in survey mode. Clones were sequenced by immunoSEQ multiplex PCR, and TCRdb holds only the in-frame ones, with some missing. The sample contains just under 65,000 clones, 70% to 75% of which appear only once. The germline V gene encodes CDR1 SQVTM and CDR2 ANQGSEA. The CDR3 spans 12 residues. V lost 5 bases to trimming and J lost 6 bases, with 14 bases between them. Overlapping HIV-1 Gag 15-mer peptides at approximately 0.96 ug per peptide per mL were used. Sorted nonresponding memory CD4+ T cells were CD40L-negative, CD69-negative, CD45RO-high. These HIV-1-infected adults initiated suppressive ART in chronic infection. Plasma HIV-1 RNA stayed below 50 copies/mL for at least 4 years. Inclusion required CMV-positive serology and CD4+ counts above 400 cells/uL.

This TCR was sampled from an adult man with HIV who was CMV-seropositive. The rearrangement uses TRBV29-1 and TRBJ2-7; D perhaps matches TRBD1 (6 bases). The material was CD4+ T cells sorted from PBMCs after approximately 19-hour stimulation, obtained from a patient who received antiretroviral therapy. This CDR3 is CSVYRVEGEQYF. The CDR3 region has the DNA TGCAGCGTTTACAGGGTTGAGGGCGAGCAGTACTTC.